The TCR beta chain described here comes from a study of CD8 T cells in Susac syndrome. With random hexamers, reverse transcription was performed on roughly 0.45 to 1 ug of RNA. Across 54 Vbeta and 13 Jbeta, TCR beta CDR3 was amplified with immunoSEQ multiplex PCR. TCRdb called the immunoSEQ multiplex PCR reads again in MiXCR, with one record for every CDR3 protein. The sample lists 300,000 to 350,000 distinct CDR3 sequences; about 91% were seen once. In contrast to the negatively isolated CD8+ and CD4+ T cells, TEMRA cells were FACS-enriched. Germline loops: CDR1 DFQATT, CDR2 SNEGSKA (reference sequence). V shed 3 bases and J shed 3 bases, with 9 bases lying between them. The CDR3 loop spans 13 amino acids.

This receptor was taken from a human donor with multiple sclerosis. The gene calls are TRBV20-1 and TRBJ1-5, with D tentatively TRBD1 (5 bases). The sequenced sample consisted of CD4+ T cells from PBMCs. CDR3 sequence reads: CSASSGINQPQHF. CDR3 DNA: TGCAGTGCTAGTTCAGGGATCAATCAGCCCCAGCATTTT.